This T cell receptor beta chain is from a study of OX40 agonist ivuxolimab in advanced cancers. About the research overall: Treatment received earlier with anti-PD-1, anti-PD-L1 or anti-CTLA-4 agents was allowed, and more than 35% had some.

V was trimmed by 5 bases and J by 2 bases, leaving 7 bases between them. Germline-derived CDR1 and CDR2 are SGHRS and YFSETQ. This CDR3 has 13 residues. This table comes from immunoSEQ multiplex PCR, and its TCRdb copy is limited to in-frame clones, with some not included. The sample consists of 65,000 to 90,000 clones, 70% to 90% of them appearing once. The gene calls are TRBV5-1 and TRBJ1-4; no reliable D call. This TCR came from an adult with an advanced solid tumor such as melanoma, head and neck, liver or kidney cancer. The material was CD4+ or CD8+ T cells sorted from blood, obtained in a trial of the OX40 agonist ivuxolimab. The CDR3, as DNA: TGCGCCAGCAGGGCCACGACTAATGAAAAACTGTTTTTT. It yields the protein CASRATTNEKLFF.